This TCR beta chain was observed in a study of shared clonotypes between healthy human individuals. Libraries were prepared by immunoSEQ multiplex PCR; TCRdb keeps only in-frame clonotypes and omits some of them. The sample records hundreds of thousands of clones, approximately 96% being singletons. The naive CD8 population came from CD45RO-negative cells selected for CCR7, without terminally differentiated effector memory CD45RA+ cells. The CDR3 length is 17 residues. J is TRBJ1-3 and V is TRBV1. TRBV1 is a documented pseudogene. Source material: naive CD8+ T cells sorted from blood. This sequence was found in a woman in her thirties in good health. The DNA for the CDR3 is TGCACCAGCAGCCAAGATACTCCGGGGGGTTTTGGAAACACCATATATTTT. Residues: CTSSQDTPGGFGNTIYF.